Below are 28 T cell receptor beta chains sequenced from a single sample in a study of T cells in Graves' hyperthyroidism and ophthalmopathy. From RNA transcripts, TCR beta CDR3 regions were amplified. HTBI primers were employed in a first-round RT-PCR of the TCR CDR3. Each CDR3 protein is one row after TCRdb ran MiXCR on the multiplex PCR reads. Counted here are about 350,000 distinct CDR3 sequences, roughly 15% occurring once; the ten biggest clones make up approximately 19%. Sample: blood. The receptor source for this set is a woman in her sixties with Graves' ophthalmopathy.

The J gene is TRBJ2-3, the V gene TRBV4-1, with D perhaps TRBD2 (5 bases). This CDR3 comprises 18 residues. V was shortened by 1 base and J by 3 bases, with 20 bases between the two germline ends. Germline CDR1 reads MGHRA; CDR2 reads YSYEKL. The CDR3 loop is CASSQVKPPAGRTDTQYF. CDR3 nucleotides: TGCGCCAGCAGCCAAGTGAAACCGCCCGCGGGCAGGACAGATACGCAGTATTTT.

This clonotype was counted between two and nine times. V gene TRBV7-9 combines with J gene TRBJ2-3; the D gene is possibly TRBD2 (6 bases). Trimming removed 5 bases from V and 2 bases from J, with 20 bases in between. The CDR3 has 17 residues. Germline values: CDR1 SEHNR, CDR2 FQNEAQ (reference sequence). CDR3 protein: CASSPPLAGSNTDTQYF. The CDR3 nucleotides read TGTGCCAGCAGCCCCCCCCTTGCGGGATCTAACACAGATACGCAGTATTTT.

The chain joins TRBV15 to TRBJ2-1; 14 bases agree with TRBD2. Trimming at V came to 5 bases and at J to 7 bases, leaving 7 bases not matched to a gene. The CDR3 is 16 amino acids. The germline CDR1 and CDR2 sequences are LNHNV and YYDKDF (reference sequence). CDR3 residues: CATSPRLAGGPNEQFF. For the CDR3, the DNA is TGTGCCACCAGCCCCAGACTAGCGGGAGGGCCAAATGAGCAGTTCTTC.

The CDR3 coding sequence is TGTGCCAGCAGCTTAACGGTTGGGCGGGAGACTTTAAACGAGCAGTACTTC. Encoded protein: CASSLTVGRETLNEQYF. This rearrangement joins TRBV7-3 to TRBJ2-7; 7 bases are a match to TRBD2. The germline CDR1 and CDR2 sequences are SGHTA and FQGTGA. This CDR3 has 17 amino acids. Germline trimming cut 0 bases from V and 5 bases from J; bases unmatched to any gene: 13.

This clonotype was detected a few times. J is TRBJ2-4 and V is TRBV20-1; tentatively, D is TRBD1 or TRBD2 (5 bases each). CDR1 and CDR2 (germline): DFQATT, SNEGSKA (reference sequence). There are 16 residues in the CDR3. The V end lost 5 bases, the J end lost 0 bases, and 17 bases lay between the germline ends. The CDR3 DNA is TGCAGTGCTCAGGATGGGGCGAGGGTAGCCAAAAACATTCAGTACTTC. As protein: CSAQDGARVAKNIQYF.

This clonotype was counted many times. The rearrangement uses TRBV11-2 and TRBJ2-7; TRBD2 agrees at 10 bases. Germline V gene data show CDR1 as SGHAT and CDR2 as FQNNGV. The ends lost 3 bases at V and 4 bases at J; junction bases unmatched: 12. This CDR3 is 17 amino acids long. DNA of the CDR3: TGTGCCAGCAGCTTTGCTGTGTCCAGCGGGAGGGGATACGAGCAGTACTTC. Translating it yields CASSFAVSSGRGYEQYF.

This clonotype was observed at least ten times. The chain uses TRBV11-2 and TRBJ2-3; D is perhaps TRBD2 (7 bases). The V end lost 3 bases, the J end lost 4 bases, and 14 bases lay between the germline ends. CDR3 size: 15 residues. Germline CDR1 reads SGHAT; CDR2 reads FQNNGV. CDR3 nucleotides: TGTGCCAGCAGCTTGGGGGGGCGCTTGGCAGATACGCAGTATTTT. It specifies CASSLGGRLADTQYF.

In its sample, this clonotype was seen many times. Here the CDR3 reads CASSLVAGEGDTQYF. In DNA form, the CDR3 reads TGCGCCAGCAGCTTGGTGGCGGGAGAGGGAGATACGCAGTATTTT. The chain couples TRBV5-1 to TRBJ2-3; 7 bases fit TRBD2. V lost 0 bases, J lost 5 bases, and 6 bases stayed unmatched. The CDR3 extends over 15 amino acids. CDR1 and CDR2 from the germline V gene are SGHRS and YFSETQ. Variable domain in full (rest from reference TRBV5-1 and TRBJ2-3): KAGVTQTPRYLIKTRGQQVTLSCSPISGHRSVSWYQQTPGQGLQFLFEYFSETQRNKGNFPGRFSGRQFSNSRSEMNVSTLELGDSALYLCASSLVAGEGDTQYFGPGTRLTVL.

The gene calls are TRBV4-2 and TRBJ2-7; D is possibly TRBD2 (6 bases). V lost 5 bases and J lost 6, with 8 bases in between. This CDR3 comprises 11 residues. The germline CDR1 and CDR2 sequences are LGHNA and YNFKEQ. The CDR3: CASSTGSEQYF. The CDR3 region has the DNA TGTGCCAGCAGCACCGGGAGCGAGCAGTACTTC.

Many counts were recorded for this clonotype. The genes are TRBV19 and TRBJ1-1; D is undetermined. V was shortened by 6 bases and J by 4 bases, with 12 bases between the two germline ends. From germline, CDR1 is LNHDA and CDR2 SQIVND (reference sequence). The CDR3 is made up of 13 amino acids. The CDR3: CASSSTLGTEAFF. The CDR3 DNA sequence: TGTGCCAGTAGCTCTACCTTAGGCACTGAAGCTTTCTTT.

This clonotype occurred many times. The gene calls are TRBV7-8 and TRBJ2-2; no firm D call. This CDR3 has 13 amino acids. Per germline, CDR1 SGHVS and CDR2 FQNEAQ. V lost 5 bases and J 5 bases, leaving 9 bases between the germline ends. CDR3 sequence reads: CASSPTPTGELFF. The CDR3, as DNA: TGTGCCAGCAGCCCCACACCAACCGGGGAGCTGTTTTTT. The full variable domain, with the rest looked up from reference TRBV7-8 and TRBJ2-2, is GAGVSQSPRYKVAKRGQDVALRCDPISGHVSLFWYQQALGQGPEFLTYFQNEAQLDKSGLPSDRFFAERPEGSVSTLKIQRTQQEDSAVYLCASSPTPTGELFFGEGSRLTVL.

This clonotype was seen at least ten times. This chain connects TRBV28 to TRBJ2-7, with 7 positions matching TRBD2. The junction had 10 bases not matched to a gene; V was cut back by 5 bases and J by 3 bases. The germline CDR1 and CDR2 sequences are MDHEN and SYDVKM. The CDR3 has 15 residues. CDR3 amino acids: CASSPAGPRNYEQYF. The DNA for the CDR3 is TGTGCCAGCAGTCCAGCGGGACCGAGAAACTACGAGCAGTACTTC.

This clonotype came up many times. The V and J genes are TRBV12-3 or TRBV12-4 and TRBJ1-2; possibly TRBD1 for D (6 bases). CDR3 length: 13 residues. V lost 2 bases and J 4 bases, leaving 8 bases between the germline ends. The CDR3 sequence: CASSLQGPYGYTF. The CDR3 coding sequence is TGTGCCAGCAGTTTACAGGGGCCCTATGGCTACACCTTC.

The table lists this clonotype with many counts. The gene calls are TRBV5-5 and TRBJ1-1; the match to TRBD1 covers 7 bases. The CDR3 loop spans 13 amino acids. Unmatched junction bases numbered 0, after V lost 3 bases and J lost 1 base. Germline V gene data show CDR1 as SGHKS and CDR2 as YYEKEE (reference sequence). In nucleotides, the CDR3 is TGTGCCAGCAGCTGGGACAGGAACACTGAAGCTTTCTTT. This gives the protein CASSWDRNTEAFF.

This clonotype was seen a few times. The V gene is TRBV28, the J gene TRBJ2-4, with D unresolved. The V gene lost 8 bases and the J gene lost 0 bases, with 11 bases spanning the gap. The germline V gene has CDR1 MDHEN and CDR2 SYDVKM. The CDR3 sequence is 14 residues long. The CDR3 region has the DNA TGTGCCAGCGTTCCGGATGTAGCCAAAAACATTCAGTACTTC. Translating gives CASVPDVAKNIQYF.

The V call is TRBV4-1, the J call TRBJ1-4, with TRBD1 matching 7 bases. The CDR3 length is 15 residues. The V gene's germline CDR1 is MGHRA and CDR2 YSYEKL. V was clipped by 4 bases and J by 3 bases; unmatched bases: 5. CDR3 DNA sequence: TGCGCCAGCAGCCGCTTCGGGACAGCTAATGAAAAACTGTTTTTT. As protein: CASSRFGTANEKLFF.

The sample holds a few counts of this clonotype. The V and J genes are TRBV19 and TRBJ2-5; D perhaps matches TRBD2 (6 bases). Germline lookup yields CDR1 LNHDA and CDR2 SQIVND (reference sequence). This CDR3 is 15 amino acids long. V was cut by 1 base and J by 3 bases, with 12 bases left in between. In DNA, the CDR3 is TGTGCCAGTAGTATAGCGGGAGTAGGGGAAGAGACCCAGTACTTC. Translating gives CASSIAGVGEETQYF.

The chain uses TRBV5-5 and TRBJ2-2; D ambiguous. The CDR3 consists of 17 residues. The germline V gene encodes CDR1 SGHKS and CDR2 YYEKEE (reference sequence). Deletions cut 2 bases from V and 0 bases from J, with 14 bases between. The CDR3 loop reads CASSLTLGASNTGELFF. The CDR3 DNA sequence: TGTGCCAGCAGCTTAACTCTCGGCGCCTCGAACACCGGGGAGCTGTTTTTT.

The CDR3 reads CASSPPGLPYNEQFF. The CDR3, as DNA: TGTGCCAGCAGCCCTCCGGGACTACCTTACAATGAGCAGTTCTTC. The chain recombines TRBV6-1 with TRBJ2-1; TRBD2 matches 7 bases. The trim removed 6 bases at V and 4 bases at J, leaving 9 bases unmatched. Germline V CDR1 and CDR2: MNHNS, SASEGT. The CDR3 totals 15 residues.

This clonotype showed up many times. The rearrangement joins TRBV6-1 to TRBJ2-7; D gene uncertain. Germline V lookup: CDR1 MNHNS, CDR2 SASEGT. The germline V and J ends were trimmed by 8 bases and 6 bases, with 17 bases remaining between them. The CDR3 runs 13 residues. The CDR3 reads CASGYIGAGEQYF. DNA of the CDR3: TGTGCCAGCGGATACATCGGAGCAGGCGAGCAGTACTTC.

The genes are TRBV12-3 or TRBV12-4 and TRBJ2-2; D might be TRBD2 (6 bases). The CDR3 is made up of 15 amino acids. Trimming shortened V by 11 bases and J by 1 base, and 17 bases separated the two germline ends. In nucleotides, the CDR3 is TGTGCCTCCTCCCCTCATAGCGGGAACACCGGGGAGCTGTTTTTT. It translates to CASSPHSGNTGELFF.

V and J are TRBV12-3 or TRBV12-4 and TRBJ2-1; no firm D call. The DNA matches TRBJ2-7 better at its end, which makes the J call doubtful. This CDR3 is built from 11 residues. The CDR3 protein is CASSFHNEQYF. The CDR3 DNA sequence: TGTGCCAGCAGTTTTCACAATGAGCAGTACTTC.

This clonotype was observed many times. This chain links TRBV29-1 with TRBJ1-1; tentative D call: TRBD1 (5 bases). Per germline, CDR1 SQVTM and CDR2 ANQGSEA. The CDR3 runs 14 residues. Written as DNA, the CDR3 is TGCAGTGCCTTGACAGCAACGATGAACACTGAAGCTTTCTTT. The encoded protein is CSALTATMNTEAFF.

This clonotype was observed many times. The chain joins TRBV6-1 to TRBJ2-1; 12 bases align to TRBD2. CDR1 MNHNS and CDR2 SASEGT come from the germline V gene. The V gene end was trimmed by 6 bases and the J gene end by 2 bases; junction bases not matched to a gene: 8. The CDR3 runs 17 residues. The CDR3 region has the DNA TGTGCCAGCAGCCGAGGACTAGCGGGAAGGACCTACAATGAGCAGTTCTTC. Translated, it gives CASSRGLAGRTYNEQFF.

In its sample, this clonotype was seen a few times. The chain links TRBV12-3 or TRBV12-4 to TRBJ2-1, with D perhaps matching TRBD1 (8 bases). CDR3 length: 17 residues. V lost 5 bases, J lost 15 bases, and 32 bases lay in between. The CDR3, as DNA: TGTGCCAGCAGTCTCTACAGGGGGGGGGGGCTCTGGGTCGGGGTGTTCTTC. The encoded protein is CASSLYRGGGLWVGVFF.

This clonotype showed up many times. The CDR3 is CSARRLAGGGDEQFF. The CDR3 DNA reads as TGCAGTGCTAGACGACTAGCGGGAGGTGGGGATGAGCAGTTCTTC. This chain joins TRBV20-1 and TRBJ2-1, with 13 bases lining up with TRBD2. Germline V lookup: CDR1 DFQATT, CDR2 SNEGSKA (reference sequence). CDR3 length: 15 residues. V trimming: 2 bases; J trimming: 8 bases; junction bases outside the gene matches: 6.

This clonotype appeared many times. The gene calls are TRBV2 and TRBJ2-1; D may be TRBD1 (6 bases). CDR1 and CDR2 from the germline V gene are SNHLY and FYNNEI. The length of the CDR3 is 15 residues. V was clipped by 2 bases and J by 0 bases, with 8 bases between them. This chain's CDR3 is CASSEQGGSYNEQFF. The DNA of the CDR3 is TGTGCCAGCAGTGAACAAGGGGGCTCCTACAATGAGCAGTTCTTC.

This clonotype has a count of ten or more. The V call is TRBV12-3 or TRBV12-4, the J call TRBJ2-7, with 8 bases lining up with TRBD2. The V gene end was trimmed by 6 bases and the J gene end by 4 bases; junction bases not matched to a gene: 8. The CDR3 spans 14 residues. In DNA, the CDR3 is TGTGCCAGCAGCCCACGGGGGGGGCGGTACGAGCAGTACTTC. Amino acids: CASSPRGGRYEQYF.